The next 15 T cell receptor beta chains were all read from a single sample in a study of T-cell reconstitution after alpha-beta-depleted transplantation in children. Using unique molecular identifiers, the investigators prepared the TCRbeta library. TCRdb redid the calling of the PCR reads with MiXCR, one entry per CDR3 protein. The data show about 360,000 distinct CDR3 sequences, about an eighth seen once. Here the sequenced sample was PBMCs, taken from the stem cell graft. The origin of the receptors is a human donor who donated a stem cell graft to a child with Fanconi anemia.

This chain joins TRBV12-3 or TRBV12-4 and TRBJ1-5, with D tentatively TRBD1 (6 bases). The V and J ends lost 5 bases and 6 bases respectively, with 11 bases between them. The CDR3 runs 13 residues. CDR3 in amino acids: CASSPGESQPQHF. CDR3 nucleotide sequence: TGTGCCAGCAGTCCAGGGGAGAGTCAGCCCCAGCATTTT.

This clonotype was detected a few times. CDR3 region: CASSQDTAYGYTF. CDR3 sequence (DNA): TGCGCCAGCAGCCAAGATACGGCTTATGGCTACACCTTC. V is TRBV4-3 and J is TRBJ1-2; D call uncertain. Germline CDR1 and CDR2: LGHNA and YSLEER. V was trimmed by 0 bases and J by 5 bases, leaving 7 bases between them. The CDR3 has 13 amino acids.

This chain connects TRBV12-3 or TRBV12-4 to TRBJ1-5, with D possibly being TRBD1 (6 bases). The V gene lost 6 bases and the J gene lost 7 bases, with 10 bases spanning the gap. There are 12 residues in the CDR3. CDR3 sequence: CASSGQSQPQHF. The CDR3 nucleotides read TGTGCCAGCAGCGGACAGTCCCAGCCCCAGCATTTT.

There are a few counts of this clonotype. The CDR3 region has the DNA TGTGCCAGCAGCTTGGAAAGTAGCGGGGGGGCCCGGCAAGAGACCCAGTACTTC. This encodes CASSLESSGGARQETQYF. The genes are TRBV5-6 and TRBJ2-5; TRBD2 matches 11 bases. The CDR3 has 18 amino acids. Trimming took 0 bases from V and 2 from J; bases not matched to a gene: 9. Germline loops: CDR1 SGHDT, CDR2 YYEEEE.

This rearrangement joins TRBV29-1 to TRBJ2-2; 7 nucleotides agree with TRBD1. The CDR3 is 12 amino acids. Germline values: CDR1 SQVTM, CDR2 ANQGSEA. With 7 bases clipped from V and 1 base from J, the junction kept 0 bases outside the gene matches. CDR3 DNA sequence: TGCAGCGGACAGGGGAACACCGGGGAGCTGTTTTTT. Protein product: CSGQGNTGELFF.

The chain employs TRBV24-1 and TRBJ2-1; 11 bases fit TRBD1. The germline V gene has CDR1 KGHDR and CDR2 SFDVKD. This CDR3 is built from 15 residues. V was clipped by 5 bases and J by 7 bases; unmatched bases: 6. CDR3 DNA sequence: TGTGCCACCAGTGTCCGGGACAGGGGGAATAATGAGCAGTTCTTC. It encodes CATSVRDRGNNEQFF.

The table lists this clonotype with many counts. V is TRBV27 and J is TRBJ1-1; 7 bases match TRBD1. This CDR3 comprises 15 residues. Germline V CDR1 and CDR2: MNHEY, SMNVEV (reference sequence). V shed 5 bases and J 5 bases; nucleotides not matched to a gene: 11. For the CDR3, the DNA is TGTGCCAGCAGTACGCGGGGCACAGGGGCAACTGAAGCTTTCTTT. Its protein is CASSTRGTGATEAFF.

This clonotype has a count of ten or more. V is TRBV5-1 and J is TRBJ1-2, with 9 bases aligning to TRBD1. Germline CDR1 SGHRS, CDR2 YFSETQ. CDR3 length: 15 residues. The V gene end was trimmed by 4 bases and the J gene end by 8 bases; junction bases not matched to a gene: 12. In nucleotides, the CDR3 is TGCGCCAGCAGCCTCATGGGACAGGGCATTGACGGCTACACCTTC. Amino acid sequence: CASSLMGQGIDGYTF.

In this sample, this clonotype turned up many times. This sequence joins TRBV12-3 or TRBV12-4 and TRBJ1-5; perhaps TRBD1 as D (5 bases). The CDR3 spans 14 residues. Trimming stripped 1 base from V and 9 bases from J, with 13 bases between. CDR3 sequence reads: CASSLGGRARPQHF. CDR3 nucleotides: TGTGCCAGCAGTTTAGGGGGCAGGGCTCGGCCCCAGCATTTT.

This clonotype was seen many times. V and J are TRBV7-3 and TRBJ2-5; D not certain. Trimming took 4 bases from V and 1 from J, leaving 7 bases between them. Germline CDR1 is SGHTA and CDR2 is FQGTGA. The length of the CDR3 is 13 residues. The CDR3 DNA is TGTGCCAGCAGCTCGGAGATCCAAGAGACCCAGTACTTC. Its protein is CASSSEIQETQYF. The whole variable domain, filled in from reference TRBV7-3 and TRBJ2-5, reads GAGVSQTPSNKVTEKGKYVELRCDPISGHTALYWYRQSLGQGPEFLIYFQGTGAADDSGLPNDRFFAVRPEGSVSTLKIQRTERGDSAVYLCASSSEIQETQYFGPGTRLLVL.

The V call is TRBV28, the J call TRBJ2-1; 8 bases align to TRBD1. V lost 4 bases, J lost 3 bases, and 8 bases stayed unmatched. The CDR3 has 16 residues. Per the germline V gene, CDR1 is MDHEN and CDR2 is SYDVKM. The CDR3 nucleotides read TGTGCCAGCAGTTCTCTCGGGACAGGAGACTACAATGAGCAGTTCTTC. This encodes CASSSLGTGDYNEQFF.

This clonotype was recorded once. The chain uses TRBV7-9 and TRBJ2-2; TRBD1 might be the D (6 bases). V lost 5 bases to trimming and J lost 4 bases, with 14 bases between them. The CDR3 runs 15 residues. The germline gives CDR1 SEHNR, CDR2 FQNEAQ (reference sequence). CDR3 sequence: CASSPPDSGTGELFF. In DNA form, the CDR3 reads TGTGCCAGCAGCCCGCCGGACAGTGGCACCGGGGAGCTGTTTTTT.

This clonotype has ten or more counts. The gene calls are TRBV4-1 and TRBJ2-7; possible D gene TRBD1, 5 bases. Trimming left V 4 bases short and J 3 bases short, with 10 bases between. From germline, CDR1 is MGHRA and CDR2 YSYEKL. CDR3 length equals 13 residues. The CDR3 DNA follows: TGCGCCAGCAGCCTGGACATACTCTACGAGCAGTACGTC. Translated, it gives CASSLDILYEQYV.

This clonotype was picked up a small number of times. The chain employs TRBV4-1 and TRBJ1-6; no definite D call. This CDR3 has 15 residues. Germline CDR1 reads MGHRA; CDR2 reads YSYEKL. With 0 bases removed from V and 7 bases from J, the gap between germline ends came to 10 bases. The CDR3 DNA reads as TGCGCCAGCAGCCAAGATAGCAGGTTCAATTCACCCCTCCACTTT. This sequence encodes CASSQDSRFNSPLHF.

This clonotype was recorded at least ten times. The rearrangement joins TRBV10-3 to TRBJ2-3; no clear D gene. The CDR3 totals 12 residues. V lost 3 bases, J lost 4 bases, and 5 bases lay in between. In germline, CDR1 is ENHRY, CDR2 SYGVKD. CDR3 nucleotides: TGTGCCATCAGTGACCGGGCAGATACGCAGTATTTT. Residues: CAISDRADTQYF.